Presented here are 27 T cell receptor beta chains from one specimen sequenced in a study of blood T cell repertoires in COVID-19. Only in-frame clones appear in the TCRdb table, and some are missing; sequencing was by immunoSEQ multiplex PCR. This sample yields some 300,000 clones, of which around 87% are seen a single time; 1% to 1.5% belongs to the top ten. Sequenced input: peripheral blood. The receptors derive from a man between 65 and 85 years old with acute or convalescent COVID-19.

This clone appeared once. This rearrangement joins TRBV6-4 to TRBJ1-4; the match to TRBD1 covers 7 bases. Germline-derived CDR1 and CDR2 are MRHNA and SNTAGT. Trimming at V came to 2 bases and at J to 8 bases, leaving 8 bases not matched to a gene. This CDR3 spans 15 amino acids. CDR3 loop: CASSDPPTGREKLFF. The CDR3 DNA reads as TGTGCCAGCAGTGACCCCCCGACAGGGAGAGAAAAACTGTTTTTT.

The CDR3 is CASSIPGQGASGYTF. The CDR3 bases are TGTGCCAGTAGTATACCCGGACAGGGGGCAAGCGGCTACACCTTC. The chain employs TRBV19 and TRBJ1-2, with 11 bases identical to TRBD1. The junction had 7 bases not matched to a gene; V was cut back by 2 bases and J by 8 bases. The CDR3 sequence is 15 residues long. Germline CDR1 and CDR2: LNHDA and SQIVND (reference sequence).

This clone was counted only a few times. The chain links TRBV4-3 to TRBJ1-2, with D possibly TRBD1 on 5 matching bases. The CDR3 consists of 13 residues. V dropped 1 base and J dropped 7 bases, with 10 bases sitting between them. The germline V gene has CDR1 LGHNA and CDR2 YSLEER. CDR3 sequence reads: CASSQVGASGYTF. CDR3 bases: TGCGCCAGCAGCCAAGTTGGGGCTAGTGGCTACACCTTC.

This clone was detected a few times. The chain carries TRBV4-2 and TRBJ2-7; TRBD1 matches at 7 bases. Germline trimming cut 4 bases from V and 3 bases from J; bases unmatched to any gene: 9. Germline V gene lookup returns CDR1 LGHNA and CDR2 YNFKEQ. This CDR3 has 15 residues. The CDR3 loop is CASSLQTGQGYEQYF. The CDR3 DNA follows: TGTGCCAGCAGCCTCCAGACAGGGCAAGGCTACGAGCAGTACTTC.

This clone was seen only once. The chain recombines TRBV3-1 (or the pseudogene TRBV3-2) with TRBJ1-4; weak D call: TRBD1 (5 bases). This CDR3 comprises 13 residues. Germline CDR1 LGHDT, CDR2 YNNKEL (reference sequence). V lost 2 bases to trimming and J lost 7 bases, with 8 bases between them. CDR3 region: CASSQLTAEKLFF. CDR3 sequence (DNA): TGTGCCAGCAGCCAATTGACAGCTGAAAAACTGTTTTTT.

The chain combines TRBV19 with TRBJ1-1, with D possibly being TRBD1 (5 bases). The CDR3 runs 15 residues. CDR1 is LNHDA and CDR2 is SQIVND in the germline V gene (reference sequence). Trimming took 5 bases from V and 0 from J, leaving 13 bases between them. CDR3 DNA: TGTGCCAGTAGTCCGCGGCCAGGGTTGAACACTGAAGCTTTCTTT. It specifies CASSPRPGLNTEAFF.

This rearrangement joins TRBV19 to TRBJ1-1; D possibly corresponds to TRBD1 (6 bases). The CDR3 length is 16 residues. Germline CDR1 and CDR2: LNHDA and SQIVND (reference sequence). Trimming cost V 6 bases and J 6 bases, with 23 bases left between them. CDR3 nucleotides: TGTGCCAGTAGGAAAACAGGGCGGGAGACTGTCCCTGAAGCTTTCTTT. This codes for CASRKTGRETVPEAFF.

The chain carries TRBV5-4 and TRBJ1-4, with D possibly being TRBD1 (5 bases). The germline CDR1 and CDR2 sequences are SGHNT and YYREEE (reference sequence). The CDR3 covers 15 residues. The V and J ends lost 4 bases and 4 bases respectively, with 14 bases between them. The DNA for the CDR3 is TGTGCCAGCAGCCTGCAGGGTTCGGTTAATGAAAAACTGTTTTTT. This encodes CASSLQGSVNEKLFF.

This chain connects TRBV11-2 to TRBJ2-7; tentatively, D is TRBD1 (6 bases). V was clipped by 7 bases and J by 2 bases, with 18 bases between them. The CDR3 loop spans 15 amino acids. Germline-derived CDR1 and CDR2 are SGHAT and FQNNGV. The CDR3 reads CASTPGGDIAYEQYF. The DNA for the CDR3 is TGTGCCAGCACCCCCGGTGGGGACATTGCCTACGAGCAGTACTTC.

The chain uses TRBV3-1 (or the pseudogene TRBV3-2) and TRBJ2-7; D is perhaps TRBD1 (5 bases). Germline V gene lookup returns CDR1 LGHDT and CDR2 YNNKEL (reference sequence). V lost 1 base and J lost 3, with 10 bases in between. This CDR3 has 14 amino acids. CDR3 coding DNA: TGTGCCAGCAGCCAAGGCAGGGCTAGCTACGAGCAGTACTTC. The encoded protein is CASSQGRASYEQYF.

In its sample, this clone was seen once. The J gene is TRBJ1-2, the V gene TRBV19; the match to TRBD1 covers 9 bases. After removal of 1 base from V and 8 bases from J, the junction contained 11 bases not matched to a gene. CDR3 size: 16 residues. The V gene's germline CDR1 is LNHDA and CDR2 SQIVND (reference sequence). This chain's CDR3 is CASSIARGTGRHGYTF. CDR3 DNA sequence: TGTGCCAGTAGTATAGCCCGCGGGACAGGGAGGCACGGCTACACCTTC. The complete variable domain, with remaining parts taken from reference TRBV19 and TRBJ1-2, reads DGGITQSPKYLFRKEGQNVTLSCEQNLNHDAMYWYRQDPGQGLRLIYYSQIVNDFQKGDIAEGYSVSREKKESFPLTVTSAQKNPTAFYLCASSIARGTGRHGYTFGSGTRLTVV.

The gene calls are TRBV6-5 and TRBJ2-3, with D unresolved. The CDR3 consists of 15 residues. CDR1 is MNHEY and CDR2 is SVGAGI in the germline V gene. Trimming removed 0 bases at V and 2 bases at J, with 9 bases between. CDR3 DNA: TGTGCCAGCAGTTACTCGTGGGCGTACACAGATACGCAGTATTTT. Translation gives CASSYSWAYTDTQYF.

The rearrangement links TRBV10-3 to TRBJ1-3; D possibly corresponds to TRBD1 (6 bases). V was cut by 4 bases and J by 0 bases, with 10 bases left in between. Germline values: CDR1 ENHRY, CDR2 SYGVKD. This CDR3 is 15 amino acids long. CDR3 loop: CAISAQQGSGNTIYF. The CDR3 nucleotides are TGTGCCATCAGTGCCCAACAGGGCTCTGGAAACACCATATATTTT.

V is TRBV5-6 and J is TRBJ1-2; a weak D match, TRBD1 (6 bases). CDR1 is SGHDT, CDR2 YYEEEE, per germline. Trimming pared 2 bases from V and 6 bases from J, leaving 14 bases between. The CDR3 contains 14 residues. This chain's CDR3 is CASSLDQGSHGYTF. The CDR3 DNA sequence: TGTGCCAGCAGCTTAGATCAGGGGAGTCATGGCTACACCTTC.

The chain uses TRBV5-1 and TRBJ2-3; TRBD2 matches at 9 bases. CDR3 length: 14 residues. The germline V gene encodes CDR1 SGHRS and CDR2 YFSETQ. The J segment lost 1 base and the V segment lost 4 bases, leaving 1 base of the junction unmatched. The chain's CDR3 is CASSVAGGTDTQYF. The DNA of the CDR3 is TGCGCCAGCAGCGTAGCGGGGGGCACAGATACGCAGTATTTT.

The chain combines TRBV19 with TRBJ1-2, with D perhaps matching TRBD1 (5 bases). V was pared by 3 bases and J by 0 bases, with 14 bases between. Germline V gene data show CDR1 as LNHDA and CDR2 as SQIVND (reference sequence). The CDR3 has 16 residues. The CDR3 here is CASSIPRGGANYGYTF. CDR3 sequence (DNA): TGTGCCAGTAGTATCCCTCGGGGGGGAGCTAACTATGGCTACACCTTC.

CDR3 nucleotides: TGTGCCAGCAGCGTAGGTTGGACAGACCAGAACACCGGGGAGCTGTTTTTT. This codes for CASSVGWTDQNTGELFF. V and J are TRBV9 and TRBJ2-2; possible D gene TRBD1, 6 bases. V lost 0 bases to trimming and J lost 1 base, with 13 bases between them. The CDR3 loop spans 17 amino acids. Germline CDR1 SGDLS, CDR2 YYNGEE. Together with reference TRBV9 and TRBJ2-2, the CDR3 gives the full variable domain: DSGVTQTPKHLITATGQRVTLRCSPRSGDLSVYWYQQSLDQGLQFLIQYYNGEERAKGNILERFSAQQFPDLHSELNLSSLELGDSALYFCASSVGWTDQNTGELFFGEGSRLTVL.

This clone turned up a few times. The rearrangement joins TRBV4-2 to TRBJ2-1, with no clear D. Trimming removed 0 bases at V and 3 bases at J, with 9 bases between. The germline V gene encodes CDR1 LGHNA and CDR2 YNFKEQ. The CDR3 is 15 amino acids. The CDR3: CASSQDPSGYNEQFF. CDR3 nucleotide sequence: TGTGCCAGCAGCCAAGACCCTTCAGGCTACAATGAGCAGTTCTTC.

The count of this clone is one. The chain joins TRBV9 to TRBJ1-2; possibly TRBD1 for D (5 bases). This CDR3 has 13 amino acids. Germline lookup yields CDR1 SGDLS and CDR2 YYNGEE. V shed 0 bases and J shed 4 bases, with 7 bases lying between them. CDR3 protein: CASSVAQGYGYTF. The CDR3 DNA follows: TGTGCCAGCAGCGTAGCGCAGGGCTATGGCTACACCTTC.

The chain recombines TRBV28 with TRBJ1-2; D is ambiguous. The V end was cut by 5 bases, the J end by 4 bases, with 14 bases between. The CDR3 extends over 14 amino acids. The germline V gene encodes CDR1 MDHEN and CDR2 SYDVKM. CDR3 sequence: CASSLGWGVYGYTF. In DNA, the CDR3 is TGTGCCAGCAGTCTCGGTTGGGGAGTCTATGGCTACACCTTC.

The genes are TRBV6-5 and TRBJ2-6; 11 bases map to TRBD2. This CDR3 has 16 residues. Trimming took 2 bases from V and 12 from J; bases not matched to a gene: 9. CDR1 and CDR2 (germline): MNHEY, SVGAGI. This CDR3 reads CASSYRLAGGQGVLTF. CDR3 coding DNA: TGTGCCAGCAGTTACCGTCTAGCGGGGGGCCAGGGCGTCCTGACTTTC.

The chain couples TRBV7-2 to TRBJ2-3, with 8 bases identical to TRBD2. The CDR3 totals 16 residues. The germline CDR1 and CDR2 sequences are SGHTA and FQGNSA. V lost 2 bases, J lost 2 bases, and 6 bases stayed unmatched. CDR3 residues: CASSLLGGGTTDTQYF. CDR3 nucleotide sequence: TGTGCCAGCAGCTTACTGGGCGGGGGGACCACAGATACGCAGTATTTT. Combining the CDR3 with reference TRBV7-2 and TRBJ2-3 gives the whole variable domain GAGVSQSPSNKVTEKGKDVELRCDPISGHTALYWYRQSLGQGLEFLIYFQGNSAPDKSGLPSDRFSAERTGGSVSTLTIQRTQQEDSAVYLCASSLLGGGTTDTQYFGPGTRLTVL.

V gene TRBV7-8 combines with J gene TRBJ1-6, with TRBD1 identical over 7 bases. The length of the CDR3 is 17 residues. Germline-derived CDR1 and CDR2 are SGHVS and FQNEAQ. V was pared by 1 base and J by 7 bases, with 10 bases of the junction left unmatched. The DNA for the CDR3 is TGTGCCAGCAGCTTAGAGGGACAGACCGGGCCAAATTCACCCCTCCACTTT. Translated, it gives CASSLEGQTGPNSPLHF.

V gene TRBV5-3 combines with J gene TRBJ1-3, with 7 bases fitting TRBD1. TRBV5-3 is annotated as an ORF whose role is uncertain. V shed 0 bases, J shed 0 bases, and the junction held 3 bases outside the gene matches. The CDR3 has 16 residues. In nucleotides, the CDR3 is TGTGCCAGAAGCTTGGGACAGGGACACTCTGGAAACACCATATATTTT. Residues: CARSLGQGHSGNTIYF.

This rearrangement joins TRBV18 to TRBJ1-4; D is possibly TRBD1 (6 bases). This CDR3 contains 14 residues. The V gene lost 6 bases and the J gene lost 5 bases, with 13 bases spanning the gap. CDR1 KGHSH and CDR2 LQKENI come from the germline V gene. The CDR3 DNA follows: TGTGCCAGCTCCCCCGAGGGGGGGAATGAAAAACTGTTTTTT. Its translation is CASSPEGGNEKLFF.

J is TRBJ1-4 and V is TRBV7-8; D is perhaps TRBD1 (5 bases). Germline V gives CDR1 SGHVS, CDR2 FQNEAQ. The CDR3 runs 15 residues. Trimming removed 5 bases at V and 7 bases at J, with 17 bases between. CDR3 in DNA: TGTGCCAGCAGCCCCCAGGCAGGGTTAGGTGAAAAACTGTTTTTT. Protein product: CASSPQAGLGEKLFF.

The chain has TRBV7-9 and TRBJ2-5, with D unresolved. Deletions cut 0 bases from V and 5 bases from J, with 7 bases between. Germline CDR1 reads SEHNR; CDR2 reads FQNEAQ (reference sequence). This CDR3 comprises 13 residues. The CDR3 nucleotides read TGTGCCAGCAGCTTAGCGCAACGGGAGACCCAGTACTTC. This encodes CASSLAQRETQYF.